This T cell receptor (beta chain) was obtained from a study of T cells in Graves' hyperthyroidism and ophthalmopathy. This clonotype came up a few times. The CDR3 is made up of 16 amino acids. V gave up 1 base and J gave up 1 base, with 14 bases separating them. The germline gives CDR1 SGHRS, CDR2 YFSETQ. There were TCR beta CDR3 regions amplified from RNA transcripts. A first-round RT-PCR of the TCR CDR3 used the HTBI primer set. TCRdb redid the calling of the multiplex PCR reads with MiXCR, one entry per CDR3 protein. The data contain 700,000 or so distinct CDR3 sequences, 16% of them singletons. Specimen: blood. The genes are TRBV5-1 and TRBJ1-1; the D is unclear. This TCR was recovered from a man aged 18-30 years with Graves' hyperthyroidism. For the CDR3, the DNA is TGCGCCAGCAGCTTGATATCCGTAGGGCCGAACACTGAAGCTTTCTTT. Translating gives CASSLISVGPNTEAFF.